The table lists the clone carrying this TCR beta chain with many counts. The antigen is unknown. This CDR3 comprises 16 residues. V was trimmed by 4 bases and J by 2 bases, leaving 16 bases between them. Per the germline V gene, CDR1 is SNHLY and CDR2 is FYNNEI. This record belongs to a study of T cells in Graves' hyperthyroidism and ophthalmopathy. Study information: Peripheral blood was taken when the disease was first diagnosed, before any treatment began. Overall study findings and caveats: Model output signaled ophthalmopathy a median approximately 6 months ahead of onset.

Amplification of TCR beta CDR3 regions used RNA as the template. First-round RT-PCR of the TCR CDR3 relied on the HTBI primer set. TCRdb reprocessed the multiplex PCR reads via MiXCR and lists one record per CDR3 protein. In the table there are 200,000 to 250,000 distinct CDR3 sequences, around 17% of which are singletons. The TCR sequence derives from a young woman with Graves' ophthalmopathy. Sequences were obtained from blood. The rearrangement uses TRBV2 and TRBJ2-3; D uncertain. The CDR3 loop is CASSAGLPRYTDTQYF. The CDR3 nucleotides are TGTGCCAGCAGTGCGGGTTTACCCCGCTACACAGATACGCAGTATTTT.